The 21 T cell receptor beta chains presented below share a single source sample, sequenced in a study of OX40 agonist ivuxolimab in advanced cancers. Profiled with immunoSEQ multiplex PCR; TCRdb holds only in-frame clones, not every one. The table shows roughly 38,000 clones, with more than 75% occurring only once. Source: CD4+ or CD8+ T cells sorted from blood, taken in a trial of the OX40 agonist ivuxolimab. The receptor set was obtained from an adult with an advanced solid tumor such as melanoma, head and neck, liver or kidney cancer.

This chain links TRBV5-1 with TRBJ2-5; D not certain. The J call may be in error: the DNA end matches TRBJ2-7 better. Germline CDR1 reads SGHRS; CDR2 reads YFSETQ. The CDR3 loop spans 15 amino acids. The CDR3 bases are TGCGCCAGCAGCGTTGGCCAGACACGACCTTACGAGCAGTACTTC. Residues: CASSVGQTRPYEQYF.

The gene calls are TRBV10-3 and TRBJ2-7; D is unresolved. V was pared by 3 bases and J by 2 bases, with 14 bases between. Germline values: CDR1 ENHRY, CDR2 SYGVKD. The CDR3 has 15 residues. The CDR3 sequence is CAISDIRLLTYEQYF. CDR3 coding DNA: TGTGCCATCAGTGATATCAGACTCTTAACCTACGAGCAGTACTTC.

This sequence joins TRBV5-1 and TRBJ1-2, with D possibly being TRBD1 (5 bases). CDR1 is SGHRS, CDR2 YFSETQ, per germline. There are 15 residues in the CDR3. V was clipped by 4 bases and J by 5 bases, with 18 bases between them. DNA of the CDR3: TGCGCCAGCAGCCCGGGGGGGTATCCGGAATATGGCTACACCTTC. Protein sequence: CASSPGGYPEYGYTF. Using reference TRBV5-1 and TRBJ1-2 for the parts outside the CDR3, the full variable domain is KAGVTQTPRYLIKTRGQQVTLSCSPISGHRSVSWYQQTPGQGLQFLFEYFSETQRNKGNFPGRFSGRQFSNSRSEMNVSTLELGDSALYLCASSPGGYPEYGYTFGSGTRLTVV.

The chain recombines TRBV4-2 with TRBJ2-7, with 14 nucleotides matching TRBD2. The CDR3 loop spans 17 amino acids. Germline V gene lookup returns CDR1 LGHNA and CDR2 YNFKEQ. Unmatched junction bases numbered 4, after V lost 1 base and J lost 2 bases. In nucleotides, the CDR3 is TGTGCCAGCAGCCAAGGAGGACTAGCGGGAGGAGCCTACGAGCAGTACTTC. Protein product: CASSQGGLAGGAYEQYF.

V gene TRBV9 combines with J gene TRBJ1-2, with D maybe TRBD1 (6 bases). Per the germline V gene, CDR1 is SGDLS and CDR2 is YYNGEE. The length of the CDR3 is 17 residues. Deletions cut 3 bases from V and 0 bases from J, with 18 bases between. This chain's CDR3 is CASSAQITGLANYGYTF. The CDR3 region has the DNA TGTGCCAGCAGCGCACAAATTACAGGGTTAGCTAACTATGGCTACACCTTC.

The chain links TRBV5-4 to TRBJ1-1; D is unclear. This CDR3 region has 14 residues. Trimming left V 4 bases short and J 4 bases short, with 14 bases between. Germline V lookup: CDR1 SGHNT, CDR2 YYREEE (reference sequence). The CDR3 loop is CASSPIGLTTEAFF. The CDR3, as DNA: TGTGCCAGCAGCCCGATTGGGTTAACCACTGAAGCTTTCTTT.

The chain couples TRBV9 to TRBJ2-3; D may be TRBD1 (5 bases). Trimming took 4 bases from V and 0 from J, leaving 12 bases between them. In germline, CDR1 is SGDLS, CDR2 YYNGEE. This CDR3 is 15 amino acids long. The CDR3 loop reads CASSSGAVSTDTQYF. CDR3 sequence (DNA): TGTGCCAGCAGCAGTGGGGCGGTAAGCACAGATACGCAGTATTTT.

The CDR3 sequence is CASSDENRQFF. In DNA, the CDR3 is TGTGCCAGCAGTGATGAAAACAGGCAGTTCTTC. This sequence joins TRBV2 and TRBJ2-1; D gene ambiguous. Trimming left V 3 bases short and J 12 bases short, with 9 bases between. Per the germline V gene, CDR1 is SNHLY and CDR2 is FYNNEI. The length of the CDR3 is 11 residues.

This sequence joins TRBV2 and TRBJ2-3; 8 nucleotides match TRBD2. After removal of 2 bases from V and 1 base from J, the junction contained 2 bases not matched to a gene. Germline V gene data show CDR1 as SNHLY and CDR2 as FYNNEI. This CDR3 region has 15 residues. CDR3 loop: CASSERRGGTDTQYF. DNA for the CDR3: TGTGCCAGCAGTGAAAGGCGGGGGGGCACAGATACGCAGTATTTT.

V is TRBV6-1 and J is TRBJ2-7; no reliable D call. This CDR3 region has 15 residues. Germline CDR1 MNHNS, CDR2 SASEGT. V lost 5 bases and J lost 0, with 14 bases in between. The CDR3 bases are TGTGCCAGCAGTCCCCCCCGTGCCAGCTCCTACGAGCAGTACTTC. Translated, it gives CASSPPRASSYEQYF.

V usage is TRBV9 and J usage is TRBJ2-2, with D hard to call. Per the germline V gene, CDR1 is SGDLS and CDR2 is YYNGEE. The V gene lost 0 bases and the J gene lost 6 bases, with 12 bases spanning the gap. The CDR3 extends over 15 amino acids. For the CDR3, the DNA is TGTGCCAGCAGCGTAGTGGGCGAGGTCCCCGGGGAGCTGTTTTTT. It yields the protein CASSVVGEVPGELFF.

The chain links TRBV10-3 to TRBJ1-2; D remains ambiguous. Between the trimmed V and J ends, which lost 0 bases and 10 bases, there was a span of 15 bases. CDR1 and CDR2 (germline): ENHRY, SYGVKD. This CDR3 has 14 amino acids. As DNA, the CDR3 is TGTGCCATCAGTGAGTCGGTGGCAGTTAGCTACTACACCTTC. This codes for CAISESVAVSYYTF.

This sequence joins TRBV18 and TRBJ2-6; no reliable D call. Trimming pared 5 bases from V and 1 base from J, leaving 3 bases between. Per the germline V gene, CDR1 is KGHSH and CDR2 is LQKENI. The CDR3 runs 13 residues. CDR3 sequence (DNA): TGTGCCAGCTCAACGTCTGGGGCCAACGTCCTGACTTTC. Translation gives CASSTSGANVLTF. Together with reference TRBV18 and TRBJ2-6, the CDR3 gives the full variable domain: NAGVMQNPRHLVRRRGQEARLRCSPMKGHSHVYWYRQLPEEGLKFMVYLQKENIIDESGMPKERFSAEFPKEGPSILRIQQVVRGDSAAYFCASSTSGANVLTFGAGSRLTVL.

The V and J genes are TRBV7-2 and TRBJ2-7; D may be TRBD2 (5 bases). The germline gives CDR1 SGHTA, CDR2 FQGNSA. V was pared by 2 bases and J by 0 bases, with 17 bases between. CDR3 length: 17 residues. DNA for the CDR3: TGTGCCAGCAGCTTAAGTTTTTGGCGGGTCTCCTCCTACGAGCAGTACTTC. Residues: CASSLSFWRVSSYEQYF.

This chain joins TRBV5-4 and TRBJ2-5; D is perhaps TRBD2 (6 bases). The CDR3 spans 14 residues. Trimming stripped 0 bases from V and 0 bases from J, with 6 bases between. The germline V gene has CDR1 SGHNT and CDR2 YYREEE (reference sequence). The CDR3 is CASSLGLDQETQYF. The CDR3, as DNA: TGTGCCAGCAGCTTGGGACTAGACCAAGAGACCCAGTACTTC.

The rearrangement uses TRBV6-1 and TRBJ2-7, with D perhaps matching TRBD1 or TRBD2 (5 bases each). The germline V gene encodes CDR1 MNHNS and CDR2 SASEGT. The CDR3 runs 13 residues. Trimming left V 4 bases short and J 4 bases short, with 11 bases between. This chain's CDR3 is CASSVEGTYEQYF. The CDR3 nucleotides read TGTGCCAGCAGTGTAGAGGGGACGTACGAGCAGTACTTC.

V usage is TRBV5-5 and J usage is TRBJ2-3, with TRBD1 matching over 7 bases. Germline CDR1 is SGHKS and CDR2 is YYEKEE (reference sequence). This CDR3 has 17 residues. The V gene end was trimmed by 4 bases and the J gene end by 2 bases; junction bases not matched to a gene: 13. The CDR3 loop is CASSVRQGLLSTDTQYF. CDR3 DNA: TGTGCCAGCAGCGTAAGACAGGGCCTCCTCTCCACAGATACGCAGTATTTT.

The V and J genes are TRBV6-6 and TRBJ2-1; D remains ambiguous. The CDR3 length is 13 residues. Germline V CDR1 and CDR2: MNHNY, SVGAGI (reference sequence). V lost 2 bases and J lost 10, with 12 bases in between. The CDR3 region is CASSYPALEEQFF. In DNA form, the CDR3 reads TGTGCCAGCAGTTACCCGGCCCTCGAGGAGCAGTTCTTC.

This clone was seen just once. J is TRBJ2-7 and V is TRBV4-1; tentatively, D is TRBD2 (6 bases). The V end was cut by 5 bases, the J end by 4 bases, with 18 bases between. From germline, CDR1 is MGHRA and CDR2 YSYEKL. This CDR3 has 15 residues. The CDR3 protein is CASSETGDWGYEQYF. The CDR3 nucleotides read TGCGCCAGCAGCGAAACGGGGGACTGGGGGTACGAGCAGTACTTC.

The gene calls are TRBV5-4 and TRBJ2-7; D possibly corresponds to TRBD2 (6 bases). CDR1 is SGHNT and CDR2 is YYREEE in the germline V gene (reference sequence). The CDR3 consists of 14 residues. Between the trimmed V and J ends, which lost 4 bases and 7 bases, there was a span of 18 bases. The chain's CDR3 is CASSPQAGLREQYF. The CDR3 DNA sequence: TGTGCCAGCAGCCCCCAGGCGGGATTGAGGGAGCAGTACTTC.

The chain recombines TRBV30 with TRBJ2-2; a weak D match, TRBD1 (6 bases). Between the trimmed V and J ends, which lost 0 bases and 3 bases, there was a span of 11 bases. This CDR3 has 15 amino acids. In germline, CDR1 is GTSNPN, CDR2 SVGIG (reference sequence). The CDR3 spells CAWSVTKGDTGELFF. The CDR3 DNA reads TGTGCCTGGAGTGTCACTAAGGGGGACACCGGGGAGCTGTTTTTT.